This T cell receptor (beta chain) was profiled in a study of radiotherapy plus CTLA-4 blockade in lung cancer. The overall study: In 18% of patients, objective responses were seen; 31% had disease control. Study-wide findings and caveats: In blood, tumor-derived TCR clones expanded after radiotherapy plus ipilimumab.

Profiled with immunoSEQ multiplex PCR; TCRdb holds only in-frame clones, not every one. This sample has nearly 95,000 clones, with around 84% found just once. Between the trimmed V and J ends, which lost 1 base and 10 bases, there was a span of 8 bases. Per the germline V gene, CDR1 is MNHEY and CDR2 is SMNVEV (reference sequence). This CDR3 spans 13 amino acids. Focal radiation plus CTLA-4 blockade with ipilimumab was administered to patients who had chemo-refractory metastatic non-small-cell lung cancer. To note about this clone: As yet, its antigen is unknown.

The rearrangement uses TRBV27 and TRBJ1-6, with D possibly being TRBD1 (5 bases). The specimen comprised peripheral blood, sampled from a patient treated with radiotherapy plus ipilimumab. This receptor was identified in a human donor with non-small cell lung cancer that progressed on radiotherapy plus ipilimumab. The CDR3 region is CASSLYGDSPLHF. CDR3 DNA: TGTGCCAGCAGTTTATACGGGGACTCACCCCTCCACTTT.